This TCR beta chain was found in a study of blood T cells in healthy people across ages. Through a sample-barcoded 5' primer and a J-beta primer mix, a second PCR was run for 7 to 11 cycles. TCRdb independently ran MiXCR on the 5' RACE reads; one entry per CDR3 protein. Here the sample spans about 840,000 distinct CDR3 sequences, around 29% being singletons. Those donating, healthy Caucasian individuals from Russia, were aged 6 to 90. Germline CDR1 SGHDN, CDR2 FVKESK. Trimming left V 6 bases short and J 1 base short, with 12 bases between. This CDR3 has 14 amino acids. These same records also appear under a second study, on T cells of mothers and their children. That paper states: Slightly higher overlap, not significant, was seen in related mother-child pairs than in unrelated pairs.

This rearrangement joins TRBV14 to TRBJ2-5; the D gene is possibly TRBD1 (5 bases). The receptor was isolated from a woman aged 40 to 50 in good health. The sample was blood. As DNA, the CDR3 is TGTGCCAGCAGACCTAGGGGCAGCCAAGAGACCCAGTACTTC. Translating it yields CASRPRGSQETQYF.